These 27 T cell receptor beta chains came from one sample sequenced in a study of T cell responses to AZD1222 COVID-19 vaccine. Clones were sequenced by immunoSEQ multiplex PCR, and TCRdb holds only the in-frame ones, with some missing. The sample holds 150,000 to 180,000 clones, less than 95% seen once. The sequencing used peripheral blood, collected on day 0 of AZD1222 vaccination. The receptors come from an adult in good health.

Points on this clone: The sample carries other DNA sequences with the same CDR3. The chain links TRBV7-9 to TRBJ1-6, with TRBD1 identical over 9 bases. In germline, CDR1 is SEHNR, CDR2 FQNEAQ (reference sequence). This CDR3 has 17 residues. V was clipped by 4 bases and J by 9 bases; unmatched bases: 13. CDR3 sequence (DNA): TGTGCCAGCAGCTCCACATATAACAGGGGGCTAGTTTCACCCCTCCACTTT. Translated: CASSSTYNRGLVSPLHF.

The rearrangement links TRBV6-2 or TRBV6-3 to TRBJ2-1; D gene uncertain. CDR1 and CDR2 (germline): MNHEY, SVGEGT. The CDR3 is 17 residues long. V lost 5 bases to trimming and J lost 8 bases, with 25 bases between them. CDR3 amino acids: CASSNTPRVTGGHEQFF. For the CDR3, the DNA is TGTGCCAGCAGTAACACGCCACGGGTGACGGGTGGCCATGAGCAGTTCTTC.

This sequence joins TRBV18 and TRBJ2-5; tentatively, D is TRBD1 (5 bases). There are 16 residues in the CDR3. V shed 1 base and J shed 3 bases, with 15 bases lying between them. The germline V gene has CDR1 KGHSH and CDR2 LQKENI. CDR3 amino acids: CASSPRLQSDKETQYF. The CDR3 DNA sequence: TGTGCCAGCTCACCACGCTTGCAGTCGGACAAAGAGACCCAGTACTTC.

CDR3 sequence: CASTDGSGMIYGYTF. The CDR3 region has the DNA TGCGCCAGCACAGACGGATCTGGGATGATCTATGGCTACACCTTC. This chain uses TRBV10-1 with TRBJ1-2; no reliable D call. This CDR3 has 15 amino acids. Trimming cost V 7 bases and J 4 bases, with 19 bases left between them. CDR1 WNHNN and CDR2 SYGVQD come from the germline V gene (reference sequence).

This chain joins TRBV4-3 and TRBJ1-4; no firm D call. The CDR3 totals 15 residues. CDR1 is LGHNA and CDR2 is YSLEER in the germline V gene. V was cut by 0 bases and J by 0 bases, with 5 bases left in between. CDR3 bases: TGCGCCAGCAGCCAAGAGGGGTCAACTAATGAAAAACTGTTTTTT. Translated: CASSQEGSTNEKLFF.

V and J are TRBV7-6 and TRBJ2-3, with 7 bases fitting TRBD1. V shed 5 bases and J 4 bases; nucleotides not matched to a gene: 9. Per the germline V gene, CDR1 is SGHVS and CDR2 is FNYEAQ. The CDR3 consists of 15 residues. The CDR3 DNA reads TGTGCCAGCAGCAAGACAGGGTCTGGGGCAGATACGCAGTATTTT. This sequence encodes CASSKTGSGADTQYF.

V is TRBV7-9 and J is TRBJ2-1, with a weak D call TRBD2 (6 bases). V was cut by 4 bases and J by 7 bases, with 11 bases left in between. This CDR3 is built from 13 residues. Germline loops: CDR1 SEHNR, CDR2 FQNEAQ (reference sequence). The CDR3: CASSYPGDNEQFF. As DNA, the CDR3 is TGTGCCAGCAGCTACCCGGGAGATAATGAGCAGTTCTTC.

The rearrangement joins TRBV7-9 to TRBJ2-7; 10 bases agree with TRBD1. Germline trimming cut 1 base from V and 7 bases from J; bases unmatched to any gene: 10. This CDR3 region has 16 residues. Germline V gene sequence: CDR1 SEHNR, CDR2 FQNEAQ (reference sequence). CDR3 DNA: TGTGCCAGCAGCTTAGAACCCGGGACAGGGGTTGGTGAGCAGTACTTC. It yields the protein CASSLEPGTGVGEQYF.

The rearrangement links TRBV6-5 to TRBJ2-7; D is unclear. Trimming removed 6 bases from V and 3 bases from J, with 12 bases in between. The CDR3 loop spans 13 amino acids. In germline, CDR1 is MNHEY, CDR2 SVGAGI. The CDR3 nucleotides read TGTGCCAGCAGCCCGAGCCCAGTCTACGAGCAGTACTTC. Translated: CASSPSPVYEQYF.

J is TRBJ1-1 and V is TRBV6-1; the D gene is possibly TRBD1 (6 bases). V was shortened by 2 bases and J by 1 base, with 17 bases between the two germline ends. The CDR3 runs 17 residues. Germline V gene sequence: CDR1 MNHNS, CDR2 SASEGT. In DNA form, the CDR3 reads TGTGCCAGCAGTGAAACGGGGGCCCTCGGGGAGAACACTGAAGCTTTCTTT. It is translated as CASSETGALGENTEAFF.

This clone has a single count. The chain is built from TRBV11-3 and TRBJ2-7; D uncertain. The CDR3 is made up of 14 amino acids. Trimming stripped 5 bases from V and 1 base from J, with 12 bases between. Germline CDR1 is SGHNT and CDR2 is YENEEA. The chain's CDR3 is CASSEYPSSYEQYF. CDR3 sequence (DNA): TGTGCCAGCAGCGAATACCCCAGTTCCTACGAGCAGTACTTC.

The CDR3 here is CASSPGVDSGNTIYF. The DNA of the CDR3 is TGTGCCAGCAGCCCCGGGGTGGACTCTGGAAACACCATATATTTT. The chain employs TRBV13 and TRBJ1-3; D gene unclear. Trimming stripped 5 bases from V and 0 bases from J, with 11 bases between. Per the germline V gene, CDR1 is PRHDT and CDR2 is FYEKMQ (reference sequence). The length of the CDR3 is 15 residues.

The gene calls are TRBV13 and TRBJ2-7; 10 nucleotides align to TRBD2. J lost 2 bases, V lost 4 bases, and 8 bases had no gene match. CDR3 size: 16 residues. The germline V gene has CDR1 PRHDT and CDR2 FYEKMQ (reference sequence). CDR3 region: CASSYLSGRGTYEQYF. In nucleotides, the CDR3 is TGTGCCAGCAGCTACCTGAGCGGGAGGGGAACCTACGAGCAGTACTTC.

The rearrangement joins TRBV28 to TRBJ2-7; 10 positions agree with TRBD2. The V and J ends lost 6 bases and 2 bases, in that order; junction bases with no gene match: 4. CDR1 is MDHEN and CDR2 is SYDVKM in the germline V gene. The CDR3 is made up of 14 amino acids. CDR3 sequence reads: CASRGLAPPYEQYF. In DNA, the CDR3 is TGTGCCAGCAGGGGACTAGCGCCTCCCTACGAGCAGTACTTC.

This chain connects TRBV7-3 to TRBJ2-1, with D hard to call. Trimming removed 0 bases at V and 9 bases at J, with 9 bases between. The V gene's germline CDR1 is SGHTA and CDR2 FQGTGA. The CDR3 runs 13 residues. Here the CDR3 DNA reads TGTGCCAGCAGCTTAACATCGGATTTTGAGCAGTTCTTC. This codes for CASSLTSDFEQFF.

The chain links TRBV4-1 to TRBJ1-2; no clear D. Trimming stripped 4 bases from V and 5 bases from J, with 17 bases between. This CDR3 is built from 15 residues. Germline V lookup: CDR1 MGHRA, CDR2 YSYEKL. CDR3 loop: CASSPRALSPYGYTF. In nucleotides, the CDR3 is TGCGCCAGCAGCCCCCGTGCCCTATCGCCGTATGGCTACACCTTC.

This chain connects TRBV24-1 to TRBJ2-1; D is perhaps TRBD1 (6 bases). V lost 3 bases to trimming and J lost 3 bases, with 17 bases between them. Germline values: CDR1 KGHDR, CDR2 SFDVKD. The CDR3 extends over 17 amino acids. The CDR3 DNA reads as TGTGCCACCAGTGATCACCTCAGGGGACGGAGCTACAATGAGCAGTTCTTC. Translated: CATSDHLRGRSYNEQFF.

V gene TRBV4-1 combines with J gene TRBJ2-5; 8 bases map to TRBD2. This CDR3 is 16 amino acids long. CDR1 is MGHRA, CDR2 YSYEKL, per germline. V gave up 2 bases and J gave up 1 base; unmatched junction bases: 6. CDR3 protein: CASSQKLAGRQETQYF. The CDR3, as DNA: TGCGCCAGCAGCCAAAAATTAGCGGGACGCCAAGAGACCCAGTACTTC.

The CDR3, as DNA: TGTGCCAGCAGTTTAACGGGCAGGTTTGCTGGGGCCAACGTCCTGACTTTC. Amino acid sequence: CASSLTGRFAGANVLTF. The chain recombines TRBV27 with TRBJ2-6; D gene uncertain. Germline V gene sequence: CDR1 MNHEY, CDR2 SMNVEV (reference sequence). The CDR3 runs to 17 residues. V dropped 2 bases and J dropped 2 bases, with 13 bases sitting between them.

The chain is built from TRBV19 and TRBJ1-2; D remains unclear. Trimming left V 8 bases short and J 0 bases short, with 16 bases between. Germline V gene data show CDR1 as LNHDA and CDR2 as SQIVND (reference sequence). This CDR3 region has 15 residues. The CDR3 sequence is CASVEKALPNYGYTF. CDR3 nucleotides: TGTGCCAGTGTTGAAAAGGCCCTTCCTAACTATGGCTACACCTTC.

This clone was recorded once. The rearrangement links TRBV11-3 to TRBJ2-7; 10 bases are shared with TRBD1. Unmatched junction bases numbered 9, after V lost 4 bases and J lost 6 bases. Germline CDR1 SGHNT, CDR2 YENEEA. CDR3 length: 15 amino acids. In nucleotides, the CDR3 is TGTGCCAGCAGCTCCGGGACAGGGGTGATGGGCGAGCAGTACTTC. It is translated as CASSSGTGVMGEQYF.

The V call is TRBV10-3, the J call TRBJ2-2; TRBD1 aligns across 8 bases. Germline CDR1 reads ENHRY; CDR2 reads SYGVKD. The CDR3 is 17 residues long. V lost 7 bases and J lost 1; bases outside the gene matches: 11. The chain's CDR3 is CAITENTGTGNTGELFF. The CDR3, as DNA: TGTGCCATCACCGAAAATACCGGGACAGGGAACACCGGGGAGCTGTTTTTT.

As DNA, the CDR3 is TGTGCCAGCAGTGAAATGTCCGCGAAGGGAGGTAGAGAAGCTTTCTTT. Amino acid sequence: CASSEMSAKGGREAFF. This chain joins TRBV6-1 and TRBJ1-1; D uncertain. Looked up from germline, CDR1 is MNHNS and CDR2 is SASEGT. The CDR3 contains 16 residues. V was clipped by 2 bases and J by 8 bases, with 21 bases between them.

The V call is TRBV28, the J call TRBJ2-2; D ambiguous. The CDR3 has 18 residues. Germline lookup yields CDR1 MDHEN and CDR2 SYDVKM. V was pared by 6 bases and J by 0 bases, with 20 bases between. Here the CDR3 DNA reads TGTGCCAGCAGCCTCGGGTCCACGAAATATTCGAACACCGGGGAGCTGTTTTTT. Its protein is CASSLGSTKYSNTGELFF.

This chain uses TRBV12-3 or TRBV12-4 with TRBJ2-7; 7 nucleotides agree with TRBD2. V was pared by 4 bases and J by 7 bases, with 7 bases of the junction left unmatched. The length of the CDR3 is 13 residues. CDR3 DNA: TGTGCCAGCAGTTCTCGGACTAGGAGTGAGCAGTACTTC. Its protein product is CASSSRTRSEQYF.

The chain couples TRBV19 to TRBJ2-2; the match to TRBD2 covers 8 bases. This CDR3 spans 15 amino acids. CDR1 LNHDA and CDR2 SQIVND come from the germline V gene (reference sequence). Trimming removed 4 bases from V and 5 bases from J; junction bases left unmatched: 6. CDR3: CASSTGRGLTGELFF. Written as DNA, the CDR3 is TGTGCCAGTAGTACCGGGAGGGGACTAACCGGGGAGCTGTTTTTT.

The genes are TRBV19 and TRBJ1-1, with 9 bases identical to TRBD1. The V segment lost 4 bases and the J segment 6 bases; nucleotides outside the gene matches: 6. CDR3 length: 14 residues. Germline CDR1 is LNHDA and CDR2 is SQIVND (reference sequence). The CDR3 sequence is CASSKRDRAPEAFF. The CDR3 region has the DNA TGTGCCAGTAGTAAAAGGGACAGGGCCCCTGAAGCTTTCTTT.